The rows below give T cell receptor beta chains drawn from one sample of a study of identical twins. Via MiXCR, TCRdb re-called the 5' RACE reads, giving one row per CDR3 protein. The data show nearly 900,000 distinct CDR3 sequences, roughly 12% seen once. These data also featured in a second study, about yellow fever vaccine responses in identical twins.

Sequencing was carried out using PBMCs. The receptors here all came from a young woman in good health. Each CDR3 is given with its conserved first and last residue. Each record gives: clone size, D gene, J gene, CDR3 length, V gene, CDR3 protein, CDR3 DNA. D genes are given only for firm matches. Expanded clones get a size class; other rows say once, few or many, or leave the size out.

clone_size: -; d_call: -; j_call: TRBJ2-2; cdr3_length: 14; v_call: TRBV5-1; cdr3_aa: CASSLADNTGELFF; cdr3_nt: TGCGCCAGCAGCTTGGCCGATAACACCGGGGAGCTGTTTTTT
clone_size: few; d_call: -; j_call: TRBJ1-4; cdr3_length: 13; v_call: TRBV12-3/TRBV12-4; cdr3_aa: CASTQRRNEKLFF; cdr3_nt: TGTGCCAGCACACAGCGACGTAATGAAAAACTGTTTTTT
clone_size: few; d_call: -; j_call: TRBJ1-1; cdr3_length: 12; v_call: TRBV4-2; cdr3_aa: CASSHGRTEAFF; cdr3_nt: TGTGCCAGCAGCCATGGGAGGACTGAAGCTTTCTTT
clone_size: -; d_call: TRBD2; j_call: TRBJ2-2; cdr3_length: 16; v_call: TRBV6-5; cdr3_aa: CASSYLAGVNTGELFF; cdr3_nt: TGTGCCAGCAGTTACCTAGCGGGAGTAAACACCGGGGAGCTGTTTTTT
clone_size: -; d_call: TRBD2; j_call: TRBJ2-3; cdr3_length: 14; v_call: TRBV15; cdr3_aa: CATSTGGRTDTQYF; cdr3_nt: TGTGCCACCAGCACGGGAGGGAGGACAGATACGCAGTATTTT
clone_size: many; d_call: -; j_call: TRBJ2-7; cdr3_length: 13; v_call: TRBV5-1; cdr3_aa: CASNSPPSYEQYF; cdr3_nt: TGCGCCAGTAACTCCCCCCCTTCGTACGAGCAGTACTTC
clone_size: few; d_call: TRBD1; j_call: TRBJ2-1; cdr3_length: 16; v_call: TRBV25-1; cdr3_aa: CASSDSGTGPYNEQFF; cdr3_nt: TGTGCCAGCAGTGATTCCGGGACAGGGCCCTACAATGAGCAGTTCTTC
clone_size: few; d_call: TRBD1; j_call: TRBJ2-7; cdr3_length: 16; v_call: TRBV28; cdr3_aa: CASSFNRGGLEYEQYF; cdr3_nt: TGTGCCAGCAGCTTTAACAGGGGCGGCCTCGAATACGAGCAGTACTTC
clone_size: many; d_call: TRBD2; j_call: TRBJ2-5; cdr3_length: 15; v_call: TRBV11-2; cdr3_aa: CASSSAGGQAETQYF; cdr3_nt: TGTGCCAGCAGCTCAGCGGGGGGCCAGGCCGAGACCCAGTACTTC
clone_size: few; d_call: TRBD1; j_call: TRBJ2-1; cdr3_length: 15; v_call: TRBV5-1; cdr3_aa: CASSLEGTGGREQFF; cdr3_nt: TGCGCCAGCAGCTTGGAAGGGACAGGGGGACGAGAGCAGTTCTTC
clone_size: -; d_call: -; j_call: TRBJ2-1; cdr3_length: 15; v_call: TRBV9; cdr3_aa: CASSASIHSYNEQFF; cdr3_nt: TGTGCCAGCAGCGCCTCAATACACTCCTACAATGAGCAGTTCTTC
clone_size: -; d_call: -; j_call: TRBJ1-2; cdr3_length: 15; v_call: TRBV20-1; cdr3_aa: CSARPSGAVIYGYTF; cdr3_nt: TGCAGTGCTAGACCATCGGGGGCCGTTATCTATGGCTACACCTTC
clone_size: few; d_call: -; j_call: TRBJ2-5; cdr3_length: 11; v_call: TRBV20-1; cdr3_aa: CSARVGGTQYF; cdr3_nt: TGCAGTGCTAGAGTTGGGGGGACCCAGTACTTC
clone_size: many; d_call: -; j_call: TRBJ1-2; cdr3_length: 14; v_call: TRBV11-2; cdr3_aa: CASSPIQGIYGYTF; cdr3_nt: TGTGCCAGCAGCCCCATTCAAGGGATCTATGGCTACACCTTC
clone_size: many; d_call: TRBD2; j_call: TRBJ2-1; cdr3_length: 14; v_call: TRBV12-3/TRBV12-4; cdr3_aa: CASSSGTNINEQFF; cdr3_nt: TGTGCCAGCAGCTCCGGGACTAATATCAATGAGCAGTTCTTC
clone_size: -; d_call: -; j_call: TRBJ2-3; cdr3_length: 15; v_call: TRBV2; cdr3_aa: CASSEALSSTDTQYF; cdr3_nt: TGTGCCAGCAGTGAGGCTCTATCTAGCACAGATACGCAGTATTTT
clone_size: many; d_call: -; j_call: TRBJ2-7; cdr3_length: 12; v_call: TRBV29-1; cdr3_aa: CSVEVGSYEQYF; cdr3_nt: TGCAGCGTTGAGGTGGGGTCCTACGAGCAGTACTTC
clone_size: few; d_call: TRBD2; j_call: TRBJ2-7; cdr3_length: 15; v_call: TRBV4-1; cdr3_aa: CASRGGLAGTYEQYF; cdr3_nt: TGCGCCAGCAGGGGGGGGCTAGCGGGGACCTACGAGCAGTACTTC
clone_size: -; d_call: TRBD2; j_call: TRBJ2-1; cdr3_length: 17; v_call: TRBV7-3; cdr3_aa: CASSLIGLAGGPNEQFF; cdr3_nt: TGTGCCAGCAGCTTAATAGGACTAGCGGGAGGGCCCAATGAGCAGTTCTTC
clone_size: -; d_call: -; j_call: TRBJ2-7; cdr3_length: 14; v_call: TRBV2; cdr3_aa: CASSERSSLYEQYF; cdr3_nt: TGTGCCAGCAGCGAAAGGTCCTCTCTCTACGAGCAGTACTTC
clone_size: many; d_call: -; j_call: TRBJ2-1; cdr3_length: 17; v_call: TRBV7-9; cdr3_aa: CASSLESRGHLYNEQFF; cdr3_nt: TGTGCCAGCAGCTTAGAGTCCAGGGGACACCTTTACAATGAGCAGTTCTTC
clone_size: -; d_call: -; j_call: TRBJ2-1; cdr3_length: 14; v_call: TRBV10-3; cdr3_aa: CAVLSGTGFDEQFF; cdr3_nt: TGTGCCGTCCTTAGCGGGACAGGGTTTGATGAGCAGTTCTTC
clone_size: -; d_call: TRBD2; j_call: TRBJ2-7; cdr3_length: 14; v_call: TRBV10-3; cdr3_aa: CAISPGTNSYEQYF; cdr3_nt: TGTGCCATCAGTCCCGGGACTAATTCCTACGAGCAGTACTTC
clone_size: -; d_call: TRBD2; j_call: TRBJ2-3; cdr3_length: 13; v_call: TRBV2; cdr3_aa: CALGLAGADTQYF; cdr3_nt: TGTGCCCTAGGACTAGCGGGAGCTGATACGCAGTATTTT
clone_size: few; d_call: TRBD2; j_call: TRBJ2-1; cdr3_length: 15; v_call: TRBV2; cdr3_aa: CASRTSATYYNEQFF; cdr3_nt: TGTGCCAGCAGGACTAGCGCAACCTACTACAATGAGCAGTTCTTC
clone_size: -; d_call: -; j_call: TRBJ2-5; cdr3_length: 15; v_call: TRBV9; cdr3_aa: CASSFRLDPKTTQYF; cdr3_nt: TGTGCCAGCAGCTTTCGACTCGACCCCAAGACGACCCAGTACTTC
clone_size: -; d_call: TRBD2; j_call: TRBJ2-1; cdr3_length: 17; v_call: TRBV7-9; cdr3_aa: CASSFFSGNRYYNEQFF; cdr3_nt: TGTGCCAGCAGCTTTTTTAGCGGGAACAGGTACTACAATGAGCAGTTCTTC
clone_size: -; d_call: -; j_call: TRBJ1-5; cdr3_length: 13; v_call: TRBV28; cdr3_aa: CASSLLLNQPQHF; cdr3_nt: TGTGCCAGCAGTTTACTGTTGAATCAGCCCCAGCATTTT
clone_size: -; d_call: TRBD2; j_call: TRBJ2-1; cdr3_length: 16; v_call: TRBV10-3; cdr3_aa: CAISEGWGTRGTEQFF; cdr3_nt: TGTGCCATCAGTGAAGGGTGGGGGACTAGGGGCACTGAGCAGTTCTTC
clone_size: few; d_call: -; j_call: TRBJ2-1; cdr3_length: 15; v_call: TRBV6-5; cdr3_aa: CASSYERRDTNEQFF; cdr3_nt: TGTGCCAGCAGTTACGAGCGCCGGGACACGAATGAGCAGTTCTTC
clone_size: -; d_call: TRBD1; j_call: TRBJ1-2; cdr3_length: 13; v_call: TRBV12-3/TRBV12-4; cdr3_aa: CASSRDSAYGYTF; cdr3_nt: TGTGCCAGCAGCCGGGACAGCGCCTATGGCTACACCTTC
clone_size: -; d_call: -; j_call: TRBJ2-1; cdr3_length: 14; v_call: TRBV28; cdr3_aa: CASSPGDRDNEQFF; cdr3_nt: TGTGCCAGCAGCCCCGGAGACAGAGACAATGAGCAGTTCTTC
clone_size: many; d_call: -; j_call: TRBJ2-3; cdr3_length: 16; v_call: TRBV7-9; cdr3_aa: CASSSASGGSTDTQYF; cdr3_nt: TGTGCCAGCAGCTCCGCAAGCGGCGGGAGCACAGATACGCAGTATTTT
clone_size: -; d_call: -; j_call: TRBJ2-1; cdr3_length: 12; v_call: TRBV28; cdr3_aa: CASTPVSDMIGF; cdr3_nt: TGTGCCAGCACACCGGTCTCCGACATGATAGGCTTC
clone_size: -; d_call: -; j_call: TRBJ2-3; cdr3_length: 15; v_call: TRBV10-3; cdr3_aa: CAISERGAKTDTQYF; cdr3_nt: TGTGCCATCAGTGAGCGGGGGGCGAAGACAGATACGCAGTATTTT
clone_size: once; d_call: -; j_call: TRBJ2-5; cdr3_length: 15; v_call: TRBV28; cdr3_aa: CASRSGTDKKETQYF; cdr3_nt: TGTGCCAGCAGATCCGGGACGGATAAGAAAGAGACCCAGTACTTC
clone_size: many; d_call: -; j_call: TRBJ1-3; cdr3_length: 13; v_call: TRBV25-1; cdr3_aa: CASIREPGNTIYF; cdr3_nt: TGTGCCAGCATCAGGGAGCCTGGAAACACCATATATTTT
clone_size: many; d_call: TRBD2; j_call: TRBJ2-1; cdr3_length: 14; v_call: TRBV5-1; cdr3_aa: CASSPGGPYNEQFF; cdr3_nt: TGCGCCAGCAGCCCGGGAGGCCCCTACAATGAGCAGTTCTTC
clone_size: -; d_call: -; j_call: TRBJ2-3; cdr3_length: 14; v_call: TRBV2; cdr3_aa: CASRNTGSTDTQYF; cdr3_nt: TGTGCCAGCAGAAACACGGGAAGCACAGATACGCAGTATTTT
clone_size: many; d_call: -; j_call: TRBJ1-3; cdr3_length: 11; v_call: TRBV6-6; cdr3_aa: CASTYGDTIYF; cdr3_nt: TGTGCCAGCACCTATGGGGACACCATATATTTT
clone_size: -; d_call: -; j_call: TRBJ2-1; cdr3_length: 15; v_call: TRBV29-1; cdr3_aa: CSVELVTTSFNEQFF; cdr3_nt: TGCAGCGTTGAATTGGTGACCACCTCCTTCAATGAGCAGTTCTTC
clone_size: few; d_call: -; j_call: TRBJ1-2; cdr3_length: 14; v_call: TRBV7-2; cdr3_aa: CASNQTPGGYGYTF; cdr3_nt: TGTGCCAGCAACCAAACCCCGGGGGGCTATGGCTACACCTTC